A selection of T cell receptor beta chains follows, all from one sample in a study of shared clonotypes between healthy human individuals. Using immunoSEQ multiplex PCR, the repertoire was profiled, and TCRdb retains in-frame clones only, with some absent. This table holds 1,100,000 or so clones, around 82% found once. The sample comprised memory CD4+ T cells from PBMCs. These receptors were collected from a man between 18 and 29 years old in good health. Some clones in this sample may be carry-over from other donors' samples. Each CDR3 is given without its conserved first and last residue. Each record gives: D gene, V gene, CDR3 protein. A D gene is named only where the DNA matches it firmly.

TRBD1 TRBV5-1 ASSRTGATDTQY
- TRBV2 ASGSEGVSTDTQY
- TRBV30 AWARDEQY
- TRBV7-3 ASSLYPGDDEQY
- TRBV29-1 SVEDRRGGRGETQY
TRBD2 TRBV5-4 ASSLGLAGSTDTQY
- TRBV7-3 ASSLTSRVGETQY
- TRBV5-1 ASRLGGGSYEQY
- TRBV7-2 ASSFPRGRYNYGYT
- TRBV5-1 ASSFSRGREEQY
- TRBV7-6 ASSSMDSSYEQY
- TRBV15 ATSRGRRNTIY
- TRBV5-6 ASSLGLGGETQY
- TRBV7-2 ASSLYKGNEQF
- TRBV5-1 ASSPRTASSNEKLF
TRBD1 TRBV2 ASRVTGGTEAF
- TRBV30 AWSASPSTDTGELF